Only a few counts were recorded for the clone carrying this T cell receptor beta chain. The sample originates from a study of CD8 T cells in Susac syndrome. cDNA came from about 0.46 to 1 ug RNA primed by random hexamers. TCRdb reprocessed the immunoSEQ multiplex PCR reads with MiXCR, giving one entry per CDR3 protein. The table has more than 70,000 distinct CDR3 sequences, 91% seen once. This TCR was recovered from a human donor with multiple sclerosis. The material sequenced was CD8+ T cells from PBMCs.

The CDR3 sequence: CASSPPAGREQYF. The CDR3 DNA is TGTGCCAGCAGCCCCCCGGCAGGGCGCGAGCAGTACTTC. The chain carries TRBV3-1 and TRBJ2-7, with D possibly TRBD1 on 5 matching bases. Germline values: CDR1 LGHDT, CDR2 YNNKEL (reference sequence). There are 13 residues in the CDR3. V was shortened by 4 bases and J by 6 bases, with 13 bases between the two germline ends.